A selection of T cell receptor beta chains follows, all from one sample in a study of CD8 T cells in Susac syndrome. Via MiXCR, TCRdb re-called the immunoSEQ multiplex PCR reads, giving one row per CDR3 protein. The table has around 140,000 distinct CDR3 sequences, about 95% seen once. Sequencing input: CD4+ T cells from PBMCs. These receptors were collected from a human donor with multiple sclerosis. The CDR3 runs from the conserved cysteine through the conserved F or W. The D gene is left open where the match is weak. Expanded clones get a size class; other rows say once, few or many, or leave the size out.

D gene	clone size	V gene	J gene	CDR3 DNA	CDR3 protein
TRBD2	.	TRBV7-3	TRBJ2-7	TGTGCCAGCAGTAAAGCCGCGGGGGTAGGGGCTGGCGAGCAGTACTTC	CASSKAAGVGAGEQYF
.	.	TRBV29-1	TRBJ1-1	TGCAGCGTTGAAGAGAGAAGCAGTTTTCGAGGCACTGAAGCTTTCTTT	CSVEERSSFRGTEAFF
.	.	TRBV28	TRBJ2-2	TGTGCCAGCAGTTTTTCTTCTGGCAGAGCCACCGGGGAGCTGTTTTTT	CASSFSSGRATGELFF
.	once	TRBV24-1	TRBJ2-1	TGTGCCACCTCAGGGTACAATGAGCAGTTCTTC	CATSGYNEQFF
TRBD2	.	TRBV20-1	TRBJ2-1	TGCAGTGCTAGACCCCCAGGGAGGGGTGAGCAGTTCTTC	CSARPPGRGEQFF
.	.	TRBV24-1	TRBJ2-7	TGTGCCACCAGTGCCCCGGCAGGGGTGGGATACGAGCAGTACTTC	CATSAPAGVGYEQYF
.	.	TRBV3-1	TRBJ1-5	TGTGCCAGCAGCCCCGGGACAAATAGCAATCAGCCCCAGCATTTT	CASSPGTNSNQPQHF
TRBD2	.	TRBV3-1	TRBJ2-1	TGTGCCAGCACCCTGACTAGCGGGGGGGCGGTTGAGCAGTTCTTC	CASTLTSGGAVEQFF
.	.	TRBV9	TRBJ2-5	TGTGCCAGCAGCCCTCCGGCGGGGACCCAGTACTTC	CASSPPAGTQYF
TRBD1	.	TRBV20-1	TRBJ1-2	TGCAGTGCAGAGGACAGGGCGGATAACTATGGCTACACCTTC	CSAEDRADNYGYTF
.	.	TRBV7-2	TRBJ2-7	TGTGCCAGCAGCTCCCCAAACGAGTTCGCCGGGGTTAGATTC	CASSSPNEFAGVRF
.	.	TRBV12-3/TRBV12-4	TRBJ1-1	TGTGCCACCGAAAGATGGGACACTGAAGTTTTCTTT	CATERWDTEVFF
.	.	TRBV30	TRBJ1-5	TGTGCCTGGCGTGCTGAACAGGGTTTATCAAATCAGCCCCAGCATTTT	CAWRAEQGLSNQPQHF
.	.	TRBV7-9	TRBJ2-3	TGTGCCAGCAGCGCGGTGGCTAGAACAGATACGCAGTATTTT	CASSAVARTDTQYF
TRBD1	.	TRBV4-3	TRBJ1-1	TGCGCCAGCAGCGTACAGGGGTGGGGGGAAGCTTTCTTT	CASSVQGWGEAFF
TRBD1	.	TRBV4-3	TRBJ2-1	TGCGCCAGCAGCCCAAGATTAGGACAGGGGCGTCCTGAGCAGTTCTTC	CASSPRLGQGRPEQFF
.	.	TRBV14	TRBJ2-5	TGTGCCAGCAGCCTCATTAGTCTAGCCTTCCAAGAGACCCAGTACTTC	CASSLISLAFQETQYF
.	.	TRBV15	TRBJ2-7	TGTGCCACCAGCAGAGATTACCAGGGAGCCAACGAGCAGTACTTC	CATSRDYQGANEQYF
.	.	TRBV20-1	TRBJ1-2	TGCAGTGCTAGTCCTTCTAACTATGGCTACACCTTC	CSASPSNYGYTF
.	.	TRBV5-6	TRBJ2-2	TGTGCCAGCAGCCCGCCTATGTTCGGGGAGCTGTTTTTT	CASSPPMFGELFF
.	.	TRBV29-1	TRBJ1-1	TGCAGCGTTGCTAAAAACCTGAACACTGAAGCTTTCTTT	CSVAKNLNTEAFF
.	once	TRBV7-7	TRBJ1-2	TGTGCTAGCAGCTTATTGAGGGACGACTACACCTTC	CASSLLRDDYTF
.	.	TRBV12-3/TRBV12-4	TRBJ1-4	TGTGCCAGCAATATTACCCCGGGACTTGGGGAAAAACTGTTTTTT	CASNITPGLGEKLFF
.	.	TRBV29-1	TRBJ2-1	TGCAGCGGGGGCCAGAACTCCTACAATGAGCAGTTCTTC	CSGGQNSYNEQFF
.	.	TRBV6-5	TRBJ1-2	TGTGCCAGCAGTTACATGAGGGCAAATCATAACTATGGCTACACCTTC	CASSYMRANHNYGYTF
.	.	TRBV5-4	TRBJ1-3	TGTGCCAGCAGCTTGGCCGCACGAGGTGCTCCGGACCCACTCTCTGGAAACACCATATATTTT	CASSLAARGAPDPLSGNTIYF
.	.	TRBV28	TRBJ1-2	TGTGCCAGCAGCCCCCCCTCCGGAGGGTTTATATCTGGCTACACCTTC	CASSPPSGGFISGYTF
.	once	TRBV5-4	TRBJ2-5	TGTGCCAGCAGCTTGCCTAATGAGGAGACCCAGTACTTC	CASSLPNEETQYF
.	.	TRBV28	TRBJ2-7	TGTGCCAGCAGCCGTGACGGACCCCTACGATACGAGCAGTACTTC	CASSRDGPLRYEQYF
.	.	TRBV3-1	TRBJ2-2	TGTGCCAGCAGCCAAGATCTTAGTGCCCCGGGCGGAACGGCCGGGGAGCTGTTTTTT	CASSQDLSAPGGTAGELFF
.	.	TRBV19	TRBJ2-1	TGTGCCACCGGACGCAAGCGGTCGAGCTCCTACAATGAGCAGTTCTTC	CATGRKRSSSYNEQFF
.	.	TRBV3-1	TRBJ2-1	TGTGCCAGCAGCCAAGATGGGCTAGTCCATGAGCAGTTCTTC	CASSQDGLVHEQFF
.	few	TRBV27	TRBJ1-5	TGTGCCAGCAGTTTAAAGGGGGGCAATCAGCCCCAGCATTTT	CASSLKGGNQPQHF
.	.	TRBV5-1	TRBJ1-2	TGCGCCAGCAGCTTGGAGGCAAGCTATGGCTACACCTTC	CASSLEASYGYTF
TRBD1	.	TRBV12-3/TRBV12-4	TRBJ1-2	TGTGCCAGCACCCAGGACAGGGGATATGGCTACACCTTC	CASTQDRGYGYTF
TRBD1	.	TRBV27	TRBJ1-1	TGTGCCAGCAGTTTGACAGCCCGGGACAGGGAGAACACTGAAGCTTTCTTT	CASSLTARDRENTEAFF
TRBD1	.	TRBV24-1	TRBJ1-2	TGTGCCACCAGTGCAGGAACAGGGGCACCCAACAACTATGGCTACACCTTC	CATSAGTGAPNNYGYTF
.	.	TRBV7-6	TRBJ2-5	TGTGCCAGCAGCTTTGGGGGGAAAGAGACCCAGTACTTC	CASSFGGKETQYF
.	.	TRBV6-6	TRBJ2-3	TGTGCCAGCAGTTACTCGATGGATACGCAGTATTTT	CASSYSMDTQYF
.	.	TRBV29-1	TRBJ2-1	TGCAGCGCCGTACAAACTGGTAAGGGTGAGCAGTTCTTC	CSAVQTGKGEQFF
.	.	TRBV20-1	TRBJ2-2	TGCAGTGCTAGAGATACATGGACCGGGGAGCTGTTTTTT	CSARDTWTGELFF
TRBD1	.	TRBV2	TRBJ1-1	TGTGCCAGCAGTGACAGGGGGGGAAACACTGAAGCTTTCTTT	CASSDRGGNTEAFF
.	.	TRBV29-1	TRBJ1-1	TGCAGCGTTCGCGAAGCCGGGAACACTGAAGCTTTCTTT	CSVREAGNTEAFF
.	.	TRBV7-2	TRBJ2-3	TGTGCCAGCAGCTTAGCGCTAAGGGGCACAGATACGCAGTATTTT	CASSLALRGTDTQYF
.	.	TRBV7-9	TRBJ2-3	TGTGCCAGCAGCTTACAGCTAGCAAGTGGCACAGATACGCAGTATTTT	CASSLQLASGTDTQYF
TRBD2	.	TRBV6-1	TRBJ2-2	TGTGCCAGCATACCCCGAATAGCGGGAGGGCCTTGGACCGGGGAGCTGTTTTTT	CASIPRIAGGPWTGELFF
TRBD1	.	TRBV6-6	TRBJ1-2	TGTGCCAGCACACAGGACAGGGACGTGCTCGATGGCTACACCTTC	CASTQDRDVLDGYTF
.	.	TRBV15	TRBJ1-1	TGTGCCACCAGCATTAGAACGGACACTGAAGCTTTCTTT	CATSIRTDTEAFF
.	once	TRBV28	TRBJ2-5	TGTGCCAGCAGTCAGAGGGCAGGGCAAGAGACCCAGTACTTC	CASSQRAGQETQYF
.	.	TRBV14	TRBJ1-4	TGTGCCAGCAGCCAGAGGGAAAATGAAAAACTGTTTTTT	CASSQRENEKLFF
.	.	TRBV6-1	TRBJ1-5	TGTGCCAGCAGTGAAGTAATGTCGGGGCAGGGCAATCAGCCCCAGCATTTT	CASSEVMSGQGNQPQHF